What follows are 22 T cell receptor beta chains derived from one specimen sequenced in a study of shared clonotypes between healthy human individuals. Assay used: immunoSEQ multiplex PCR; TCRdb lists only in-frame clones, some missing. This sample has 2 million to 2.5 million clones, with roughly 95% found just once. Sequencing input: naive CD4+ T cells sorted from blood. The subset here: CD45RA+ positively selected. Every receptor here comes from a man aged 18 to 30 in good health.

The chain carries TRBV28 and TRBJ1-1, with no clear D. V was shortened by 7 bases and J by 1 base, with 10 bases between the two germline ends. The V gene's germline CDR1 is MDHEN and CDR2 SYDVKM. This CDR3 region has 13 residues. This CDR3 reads CASMGMRNTEAFF. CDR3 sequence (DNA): TGTGCCAGCATGGGGATGCGGAACACTGAAGCTTTCTTT.

This CDR3 is CASSLEDIQYF. The CDR3 DNA is TGTGCCAGCAGCTTAGAGGACATTCAGTACTTC. The chain has TRBV7-9 and TRBJ2-4; no reliable D call. From germline, CDR1 is SEHNR and CDR2 FQNEAQ (reference sequence). The CDR3 is 11 residues long. Trimming left V 1 base short and J 8 bases short, with 3 bases between.

The DNA for the CDR3 is TGTGCCAGCAGCCCGGGACTAGCGGGAGGGCGGGGAGATACGCAGTATTTT. Its translation is CASSPGLAGGRGDTQYF. The chain is built from TRBV5-6 and TRBJ2-3, with 16 bases aligning to TRBD2. Germline loops: CDR1 SGHDT, CDR2 YYEEEE. The CDR3 spans 17 residues. Losses at the gene ends were 4 bases for V and 5 bases for J; bases not matched to a gene: 7. Together with reference TRBV5-6 and TRBJ2-3, the CDR3 gives the full variable domain: DAGVTQSPTHLIKTRGQQVTLRCSPKSGHDTVSWYQQALGQGPQFIFQYYEEEERQRGNFPDRFSGHQFPNYSSELNVNALLLGDSALYLCASSPGLAGGRGDTQYFGPGTRLTVL.

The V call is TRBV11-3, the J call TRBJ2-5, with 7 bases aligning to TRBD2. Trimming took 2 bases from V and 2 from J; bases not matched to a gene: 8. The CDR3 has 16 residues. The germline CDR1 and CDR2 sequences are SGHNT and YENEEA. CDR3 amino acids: CASSLYPEGGQETQYF. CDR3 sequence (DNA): TGTGCCAGCAGCTTATACCCGGAGGGAGGGCAAGAGACCCAGTACTTC.

The DNA for the CDR3 is TGCGCCAGCAGCCAAGAATCGGCAGCGCATAGGGAAAAGTACTTC. Protein product: CASSQESAAHREKYF. The rearrangement joins TRBV4-1 to TRBJ2-7; D not resolved. Germline assignment: CDR1 MGHRA and CDR2 YSYEKL. The V end lost 0 bases, the J end lost 11 bases, and 20 bases lay between the germline ends. This CDR3 has 15 residues.

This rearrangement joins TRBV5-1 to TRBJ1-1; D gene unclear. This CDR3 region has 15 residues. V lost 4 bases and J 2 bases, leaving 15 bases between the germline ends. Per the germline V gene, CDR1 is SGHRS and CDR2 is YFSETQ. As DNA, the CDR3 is TGCGCCAGCAGCGCCATCGGGTCCCAAAACACTGAAGCTTTCTTT. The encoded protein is CASSAIGSQNTEAFF.

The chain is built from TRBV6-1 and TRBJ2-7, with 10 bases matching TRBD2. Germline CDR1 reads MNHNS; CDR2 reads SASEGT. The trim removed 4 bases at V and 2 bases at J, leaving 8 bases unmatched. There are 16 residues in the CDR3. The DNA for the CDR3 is TGTGCCAGCAGTGGGCTAGCGGGGGCTCGGACCTACGAGCAGTACTTC. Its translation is CASSGLAGARTYEQYF.

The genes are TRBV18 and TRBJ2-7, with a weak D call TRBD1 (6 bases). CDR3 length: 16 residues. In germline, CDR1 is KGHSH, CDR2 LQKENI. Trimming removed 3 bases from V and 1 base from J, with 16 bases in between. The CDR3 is CASSPSVGGTSYEQYF. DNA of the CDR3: TGTGCCAGCTCACCGAGCGTAGGGGGTACTTCCTACGAGCAGTACTTC. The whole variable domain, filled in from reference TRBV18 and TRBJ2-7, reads NAGVMQNPRHLVRRRGQEARLRCSPMKGHSHVYWYRQLPEEGLKFMVYLQKENIIDESGMPKERFSAEFPKEGPSILRIQQVVRGDSAAYFCASSPSVGGTSYEQYFGPGTRLTVT.

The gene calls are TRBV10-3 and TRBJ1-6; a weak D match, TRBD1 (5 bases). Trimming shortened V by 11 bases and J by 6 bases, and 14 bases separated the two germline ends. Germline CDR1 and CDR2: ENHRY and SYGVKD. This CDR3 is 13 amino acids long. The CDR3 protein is CAVGLAANSPLHF. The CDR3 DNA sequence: TGTGCCGTGGGGCTGGCAGCTAATTCACCCCTCCACTTT.

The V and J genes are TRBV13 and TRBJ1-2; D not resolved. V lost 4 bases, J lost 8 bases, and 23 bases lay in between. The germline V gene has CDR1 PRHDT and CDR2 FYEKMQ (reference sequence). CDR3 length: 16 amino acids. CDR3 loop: CASSSHSLGWVGGYTF. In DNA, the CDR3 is TGTGCCAGCAGCTCCCATTCGTTGGGATGGGTTGGGGGCTACACCTTC.

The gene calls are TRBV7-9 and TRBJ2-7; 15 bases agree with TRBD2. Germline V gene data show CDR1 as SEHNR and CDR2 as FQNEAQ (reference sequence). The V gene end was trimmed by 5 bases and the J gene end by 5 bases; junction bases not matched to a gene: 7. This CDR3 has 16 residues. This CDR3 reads CASSEGLAGGGDEQYF. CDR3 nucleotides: TGTGCCAGCAGCGAGGGACTAGCGGGAGGAGGCGACGAGCAGTACTTC.

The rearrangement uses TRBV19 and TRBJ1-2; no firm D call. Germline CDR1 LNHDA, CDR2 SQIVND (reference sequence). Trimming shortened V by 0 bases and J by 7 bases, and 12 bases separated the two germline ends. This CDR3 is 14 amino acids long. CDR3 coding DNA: TGTGCCAGTAGTATAGATGCAGCGAGCCCTGGCTACACCTTC. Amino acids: CASSIDAASPGYTF.

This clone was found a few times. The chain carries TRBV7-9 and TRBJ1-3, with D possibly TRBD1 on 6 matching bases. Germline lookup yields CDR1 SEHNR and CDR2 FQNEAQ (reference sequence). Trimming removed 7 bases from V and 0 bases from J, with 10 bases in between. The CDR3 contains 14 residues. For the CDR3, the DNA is TGTGCCAGCACCTCACAGGGCTCTGGAAACACCATATATTTT. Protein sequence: CASTSQGSGNTIYF.

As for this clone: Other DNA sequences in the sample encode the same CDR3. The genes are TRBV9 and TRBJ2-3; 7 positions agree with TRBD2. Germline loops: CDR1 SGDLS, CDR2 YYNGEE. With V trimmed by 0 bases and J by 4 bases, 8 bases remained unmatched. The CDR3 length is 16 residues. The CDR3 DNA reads TGTGCCAGCAGCGTAGGGGGCGGGAGCCCGGCAGATACGCAGTATTTT. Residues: CASSVGGGSPADTQYF.

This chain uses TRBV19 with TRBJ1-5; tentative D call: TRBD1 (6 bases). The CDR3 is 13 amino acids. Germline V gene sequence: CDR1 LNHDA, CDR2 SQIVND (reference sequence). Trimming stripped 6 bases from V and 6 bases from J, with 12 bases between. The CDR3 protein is CASRSQGIQPQHF. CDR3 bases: TGTGCCAGTAGATCGCAGGGGATTCAGCCCCAGCATTTT.

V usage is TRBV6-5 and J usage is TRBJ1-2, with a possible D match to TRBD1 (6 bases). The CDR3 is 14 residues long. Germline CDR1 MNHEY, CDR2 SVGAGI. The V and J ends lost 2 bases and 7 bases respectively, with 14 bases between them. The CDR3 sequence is CASSYRTGFSGYTF. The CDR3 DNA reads TGTGCCAGCAGTTACCGTACAGGGTTTAGTGGCTACACCTTC.

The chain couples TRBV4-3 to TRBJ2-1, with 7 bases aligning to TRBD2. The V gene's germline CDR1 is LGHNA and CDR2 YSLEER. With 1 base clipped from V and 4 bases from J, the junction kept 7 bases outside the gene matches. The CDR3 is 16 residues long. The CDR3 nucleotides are TGCGCCAGCAGCCAAGCCCTCGAGCGGGAATACAATGAGCAGTTCTTC. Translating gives CASSQALEREYNEQFF.

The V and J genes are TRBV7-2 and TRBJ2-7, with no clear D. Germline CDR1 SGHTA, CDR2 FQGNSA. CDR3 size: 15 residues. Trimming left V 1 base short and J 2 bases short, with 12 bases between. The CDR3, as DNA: TGTGCCAGCAGCTTAGACCCGCCTAGGGCCTACGAGCAGTACTTC. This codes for CASSLDPPRAYEQYF.

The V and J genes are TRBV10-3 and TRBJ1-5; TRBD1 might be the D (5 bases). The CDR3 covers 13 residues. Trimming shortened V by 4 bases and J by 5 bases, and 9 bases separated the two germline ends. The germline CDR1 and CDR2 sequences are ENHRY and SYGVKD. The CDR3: CAISGGGYQPQHF. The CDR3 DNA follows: TGTGCCATCAGTGGTGGGGGGTATCAGCCCCAGCATTTT.

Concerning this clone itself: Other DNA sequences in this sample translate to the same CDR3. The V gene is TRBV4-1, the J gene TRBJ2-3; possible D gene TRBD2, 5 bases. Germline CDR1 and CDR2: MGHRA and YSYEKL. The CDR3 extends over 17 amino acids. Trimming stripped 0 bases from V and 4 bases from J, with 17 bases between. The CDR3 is CASSQEFRELGADTQYF. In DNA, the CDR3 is TGCGCCAGCAGCCAAGAATTCCGAGAATTGGGAGCAGATACGCAGTATTTT.

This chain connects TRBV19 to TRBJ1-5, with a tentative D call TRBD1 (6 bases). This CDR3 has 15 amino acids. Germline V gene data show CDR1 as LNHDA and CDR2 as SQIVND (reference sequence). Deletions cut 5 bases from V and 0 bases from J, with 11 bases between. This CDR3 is CASSLAQGSNQPQHF. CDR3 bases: TGTGCCAGTAGTCTCGCACAGGGTAGCAATCAGCCCCAGCATTTT.

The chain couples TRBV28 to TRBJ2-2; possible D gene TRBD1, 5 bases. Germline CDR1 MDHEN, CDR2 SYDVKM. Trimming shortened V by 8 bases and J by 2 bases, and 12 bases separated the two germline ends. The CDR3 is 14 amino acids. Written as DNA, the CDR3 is TGTGCCAGCGGCCACCGGACAAACACCGGGGAGCTGTTTTTT. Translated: CASGHRTNTGELFF.